This entry is about one T cell receptor beta chain. No antigen is known for it. This specimen belongs to a study of OX40 agonist ivuxolimab in advanced cancers. The overall study: Checkpoint inhibitors had been given previously to 40% of patients. Partial responses, seen in three patients, involved one hepatocellular carcinoma and two cutaneous melanomas.

Study results and limitations: People who partly responded at 0.1-3.0 mg/kg had some of the least clonal expansion seen.

Here immunoSEQ multiplex PCR was the method, and the copy in TCRdb shows in-frame clones only, minus some. Found here are 43,000 or so clones, about nine tenths of them singletons; the top ten hold around 0.99%. Blood draws occurred at baseline, cycle 4 day 1, and cycle 7 day 1. V lost 4 bases and J lost 1, with 16 bases in between. CDR3 length equals 16 residues. Germline assignment: CDR1 SGHNT and CDR2 YYREEE (reference sequence). The material was CD4+ or CD8+ T cells sorted from blood, obtained in a trial of the OX40 agonist ivuxolimab. V usage is TRBV5-4 and J usage is TRBJ2-3; D call uncertain. This receptor was obtained from an adult with an advanced solid tumor such as melanoma, head and neck, liver or kidney cancer. CDR3 protein: CASSTTQQTRTDTQYF. The CDR3 DNA is TGTGCCAGCAGCACCACCCAGCAGACCCGCACAGATACGCAGTATTTT.